This TCR beta chain was recovered during a study of shared clonotypes between healthy human individuals. Naive CD8 cells comprised CD45RO-negative, CCR7-positively selected cells, excluding terminally differentiated effector memory CD45RA+ cells. The DNA input per sorted-subset replicate PCR was roughly 180 ng, corresponding to 30,000 or so T cell genomes. The table came from immunoSEQ multiplex PCR; TCRdb's copy has only in-frame clones and leaves some out. Of around 2.1 million clones listed, 90% to 95% were seen once; the top ten hold more than 1.5%. The V end was cut by 2 bases, the J end by 7 bases, with 21 bases between. The germline V gene has CDR1 WNHNN and CDR2 SYGVQD (reference sequence). CDR3 size: 16 residues.

The material sequenced was naive CD8+ T cells from PBMCs. This chain uses TRBV10-1 with TRBJ2-7; maybe TRBD1 (6 bases). The TCR originated in a man between 18 and 29 years old in good health. Some clones in this sample may be carry-over from other donors' samples. The CDR3 here is CASSERLTGITTEQYF. CDR3 sequence (DNA): TGCGCCAGCAGTGAGCGATTGACAGGAATCACTACGGAGCAGTACTTC.